The sample holds a few counts of the clone carrying this T cell receptor beta chain. Its antigen is as yet unknown. The germline CDR1 and CDR2 sequences are SGHRS and YFSETQ. Trimming took 0 bases from V and 0 from J, leaving 7 bases between them. This CDR3 has 15 residues. The data were obtained in a study of a mutant IDH1 vaccine in newly diagnosed glioma. Whole-study context: With temozolomide cycles, or 4-6 weeks after radiotherapy alone, vaccination was started. An approximately 62% male, about 40% female split and a mean age of roughly 37 years characterized treated patients.

The time point denotes: week 35, safety follow-up. The study gave 300 ug of mutant IDH1 20-mer peptide per vaccine dose, with topical imiquimod. Patients received eight vaccinations in weeks 1, 3, 5, 7, 11, 15, 19, 23. Profiled with immunoSEQ multiplex PCR; TCRdb holds only in-frame clones, not every one. The profile shows 60,000 or so clones, approximately 81% of them singletons. The sequencing used PBMCs, collected from a glioma patient whose treatment included an IDH1 peptide vaccine. This sequence joins TRBV5-1 and TRBJ1-5; D unclear. This clonotype was sampled from a man aged 30 to 45 with glioma. This CDR3 is CASSLEGNSNQPQHF. CDR3 coding DNA: TGCGCCAGCAGCTTGGAAGGGAATAGCAATCAGCCCCAGCATTTT. The variable domain in full, with the rest retrieved from reference TRBV5-1 and TRBJ1-5, is KAGVTQTPRYLIKTRGQQVTLSCSPISGHRSVSWYQQTPGQGLQFLFEYFSETQRNKGNFPGRFSGRQFSNSRSEMNVSTLELGDSALYLCASSLEGNSNQPQHFGDGTRLSIL.